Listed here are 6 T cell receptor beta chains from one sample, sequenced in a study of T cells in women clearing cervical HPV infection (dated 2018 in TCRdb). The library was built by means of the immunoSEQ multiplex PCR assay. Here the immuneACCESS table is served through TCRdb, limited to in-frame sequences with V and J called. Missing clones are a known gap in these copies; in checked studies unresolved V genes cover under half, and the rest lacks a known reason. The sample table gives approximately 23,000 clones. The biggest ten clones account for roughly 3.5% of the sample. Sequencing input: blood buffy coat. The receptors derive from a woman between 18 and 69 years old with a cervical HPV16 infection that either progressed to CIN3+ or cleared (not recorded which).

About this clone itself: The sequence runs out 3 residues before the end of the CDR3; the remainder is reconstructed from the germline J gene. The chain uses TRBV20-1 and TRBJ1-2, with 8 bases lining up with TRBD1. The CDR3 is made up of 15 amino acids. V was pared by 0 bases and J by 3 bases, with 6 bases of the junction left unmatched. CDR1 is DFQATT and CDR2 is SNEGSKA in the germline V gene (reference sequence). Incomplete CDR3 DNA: TGCAGTGCTAGAGATACCAGGGGGCGTCACTATGGC. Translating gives CSARDTRGRHYG. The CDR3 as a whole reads CSARDTRGRHYGYTF.

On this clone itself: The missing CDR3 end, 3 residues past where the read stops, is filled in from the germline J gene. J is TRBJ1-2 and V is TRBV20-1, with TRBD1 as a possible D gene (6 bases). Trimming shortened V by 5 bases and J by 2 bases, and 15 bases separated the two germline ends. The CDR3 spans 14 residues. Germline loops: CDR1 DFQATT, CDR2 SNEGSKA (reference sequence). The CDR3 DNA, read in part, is TGCAGTGCTTGGACAGAGGCATTAAACTATGGC. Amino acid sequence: CSAWTEALNYG. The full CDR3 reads CSAWTEALNYGYTF.

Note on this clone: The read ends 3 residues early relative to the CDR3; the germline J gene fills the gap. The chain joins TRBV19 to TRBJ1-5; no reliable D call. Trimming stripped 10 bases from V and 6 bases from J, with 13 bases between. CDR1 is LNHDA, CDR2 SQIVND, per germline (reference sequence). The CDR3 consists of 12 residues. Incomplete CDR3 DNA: TGTGCCACTGCTGGGCGGGGTCAGCCC. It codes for CATAGRGQP. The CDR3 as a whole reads CATAGRGQPQHF.

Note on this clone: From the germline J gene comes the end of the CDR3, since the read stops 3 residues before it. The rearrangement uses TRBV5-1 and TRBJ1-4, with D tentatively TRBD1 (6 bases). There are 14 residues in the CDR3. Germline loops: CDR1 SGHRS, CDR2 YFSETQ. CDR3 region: CASSPTFRQEELFF. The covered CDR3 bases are TGCGCCAGCAGCCCGACTTTTAGACAGGAGGAA.

CDR3 DNA, as far as it was read: TGCGCCAGCAGCTTGGATGTAGTTGCAGATACG. Amino acids: CASSLDVVADT. The whole CDR3 protein is CASSLDVVADTQYF. This rearrangement joins TRBV5-1 to TRBJ2-3; D is unclear. The DNA ends 3 residues before the CDR3 does, and the rest of the CDR3 is filled in from the germline J gene. This CDR3 spans 14 amino acids. The ends were cut back, 0 bases at V and 4 bases at J, with 9 bases in the middle. Germline assignment: CDR1 SGHRS and CDR2 YFSETQ.

The sequenced part of the CDR3 DNA is TGTGCCAGCTCCGGGACTGCCTCCTACGAG. This codes for CASSGTASYE. The complete CDR3 protein is CASSGTASYEQYF. The rearrangement joins TRBV12-3 or TRBV12-4 to TRBJ2-7; a weak D match, TRBD2 (6 bases). The read finishes 3 residues shy of the CDR3 end, and the germline J gene is used to complete it. The CDR3 has 13 amino acids. Trimming removed 8 bases from V and 0 bases from J, with 11 bases in between.